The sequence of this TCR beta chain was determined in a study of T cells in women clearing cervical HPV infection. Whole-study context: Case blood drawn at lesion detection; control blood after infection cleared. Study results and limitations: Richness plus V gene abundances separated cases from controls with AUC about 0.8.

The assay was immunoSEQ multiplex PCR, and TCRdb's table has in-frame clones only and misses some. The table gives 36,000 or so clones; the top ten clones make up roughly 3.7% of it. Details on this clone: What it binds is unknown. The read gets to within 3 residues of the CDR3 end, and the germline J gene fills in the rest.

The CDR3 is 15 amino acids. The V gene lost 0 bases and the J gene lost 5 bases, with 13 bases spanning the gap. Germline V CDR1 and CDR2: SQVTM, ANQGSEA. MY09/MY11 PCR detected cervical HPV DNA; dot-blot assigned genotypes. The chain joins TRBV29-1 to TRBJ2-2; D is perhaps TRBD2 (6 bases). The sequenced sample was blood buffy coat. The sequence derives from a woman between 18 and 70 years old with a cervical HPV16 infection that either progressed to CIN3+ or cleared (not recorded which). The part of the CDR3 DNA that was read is TGCAGCGTTGAAGATACGCGGGATGGAACCGGGGAG. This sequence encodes CSVEDTRDGTGE. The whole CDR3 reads CSVEDTRDGTGELFF.